This is a list of T cell receptor beta chains from one sample in a study of cytomegalovirus exposure and HLA in healthy donors. Profiled with immunoSEQ multiplex PCR; TCRdb holds only in-frame clones, not every one. The data contain around 140,000 clones, about 79% of them singletons. The sequencing input was PBMCs. The receptors stem from a male donor in good health and CMV-seronegative. CDR3s include the opening cysteine and the closing phenylalanine or tryptophan. The D gene is left open where the match is weak.

J gene: TRBJ1-1; D gene: .; V gene: TRBV7-9; CDR3 protein: CSSSFQNTEAFF
J gene: TRBJ1-3; D gene: TRBD1; V gene: TRBV9; CDR3 protein: CASSVDRGSGNTIYF
J gene: TRBJ2-3; D gene: .; V gene: TRBV6-5; CDR3 protein: CASSFQPITDTQYF
J gene: TRBJ2-3; D gene: .; V gene: TRBV7-8; CDR3 protein: CASSPQPGDTQYF
J gene: TRBJ2-7; D gene: TRBD1; V gene: TRBV4-3; CDR3 protein: CASSQRTAGTASYEQYF
J gene: TRBJ2-7; D gene: .; V gene: TRBV14; CDR3 protein: CASSQGVLLRRYEQYF
J gene: TRBJ1-3; D gene: .; V gene: TRBV7-7; CDR3 protein: CASSPQFGNTIYF
J gene: .; D gene: .; V gene: TRBV6-5; CDR3 protein: CASTSVGGSYEQYF
J gene: TRBJ2-5; D gene: TRBD1; V gene: TRBV7-2; CDR3 protein: CASSFEGAGGFQETQYF
J gene: TRBJ1-2; D gene: .; V gene: TRBV7-9; CDR3 protein: CASSLRGTGHAGYTF
J gene: TRBJ2-7; D gene: .; V gene: TRBV14; CDR3 protein: CASSQDNYYEQYF
J gene: TRBJ1-4; D gene: .; V gene: TRBV7-9; CDR3 protein: CASSLVSQTIGGEKLFF
J gene: TRBJ2-7; D gene: .; V gene: TRBV29-1; CDR3 protein: CSVEDPGVSYEQYF
J gene: TRBJ2-1; D gene: .; V gene: TRBV15; CDR3 protein: CATSRELSSYNEQFF
J gene: TRBJ1-1; D gene: .; V gene: TRBV25-1; CDR3 protein: CASRDTFYTEAFF
J gene: TRBJ2-7; D gene: TRBD2; V gene: TRBV9; CDR3 protein: CASSDGGGAYEQYF